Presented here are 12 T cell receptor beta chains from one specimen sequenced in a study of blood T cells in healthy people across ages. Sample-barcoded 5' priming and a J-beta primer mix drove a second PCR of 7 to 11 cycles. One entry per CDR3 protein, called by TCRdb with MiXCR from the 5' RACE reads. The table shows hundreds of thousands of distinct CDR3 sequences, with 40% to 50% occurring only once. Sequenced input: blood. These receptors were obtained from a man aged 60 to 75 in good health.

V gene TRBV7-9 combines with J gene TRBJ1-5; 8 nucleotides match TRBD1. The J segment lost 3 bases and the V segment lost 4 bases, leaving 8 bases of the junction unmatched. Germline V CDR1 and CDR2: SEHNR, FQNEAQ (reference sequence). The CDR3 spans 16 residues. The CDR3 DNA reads TGTGCCAGCAGCTCGGACAGGGAGAGGAACAATCAGCCCCAGCATTTT. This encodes CASSSDRERNNQPQHF.

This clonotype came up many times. This CDR3 is CSAQKGTEYSNQPQHF. Here the CDR3 DNA reads TGCAGTGCTCAAAAAGGGACGGAATATAGCAATCAGCCCCAGCATTTT. The V gene is TRBV20-1, the J gene TRBJ1-5; maybe TRBD1 (5 bases). The CDR3 spans 16 residues. The germline CDR1 and CDR2 sequences are DFQATT and SNEGSKA (reference sequence). Trimming removed 5 bases at V and 0 bases at J, with 17 bases between.

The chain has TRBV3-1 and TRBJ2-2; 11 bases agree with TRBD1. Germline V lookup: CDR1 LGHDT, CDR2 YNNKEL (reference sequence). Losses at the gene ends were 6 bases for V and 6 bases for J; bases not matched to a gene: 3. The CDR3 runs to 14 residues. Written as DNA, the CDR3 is TGTGCCAGCAGGGACAGGGGGCTTGCCGGGGAGCTGTTTTTT. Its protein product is CASRDRGLAGELFF.

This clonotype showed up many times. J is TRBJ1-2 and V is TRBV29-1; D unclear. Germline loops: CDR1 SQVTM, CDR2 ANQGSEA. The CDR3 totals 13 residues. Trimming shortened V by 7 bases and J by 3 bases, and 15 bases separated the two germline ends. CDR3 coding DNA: TGCAGCGGGGCGGAGAGCTTCCACTATGGCTACACCTTC. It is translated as CSGAESFHYGYTF.

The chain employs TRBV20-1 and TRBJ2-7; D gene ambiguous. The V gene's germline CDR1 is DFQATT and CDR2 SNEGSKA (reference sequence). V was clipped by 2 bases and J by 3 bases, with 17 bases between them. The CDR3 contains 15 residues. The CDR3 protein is CSARPRRTGSYEQYF. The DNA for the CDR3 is TGCAGTGCTAGACCTCGCCGGACGGGTAGCTACGAGCAGTACTTC.

The CDR3 DNA reads TGTGCCAGCAGCTTAGTAGAATCCAAAAACATTCAGTACTTC. It yields the protein CASSLVESKNIQYF. V usage is TRBV7-2 and J usage is TRBJ2-4, with unresolved D. V was cut by 1 base and J by 2 bases, with 6 bases left in between. The CDR3 contains 14 residues. Germline lookup yields CDR1 SGHTA and CDR2 FQGNSA.

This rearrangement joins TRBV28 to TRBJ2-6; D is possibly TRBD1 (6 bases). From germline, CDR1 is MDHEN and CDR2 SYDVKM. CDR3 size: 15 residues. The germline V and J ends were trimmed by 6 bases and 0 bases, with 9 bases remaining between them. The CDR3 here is CASRGQTSGANVLTF. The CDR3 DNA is TGTGCCAGCAGGGGACAAACCTCTGGGGCCAACGTCCTGACTTTC.

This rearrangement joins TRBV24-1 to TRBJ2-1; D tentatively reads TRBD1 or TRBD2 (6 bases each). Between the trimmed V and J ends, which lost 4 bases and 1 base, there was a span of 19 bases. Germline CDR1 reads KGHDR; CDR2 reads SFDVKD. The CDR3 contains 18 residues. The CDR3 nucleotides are TGTGCCACCAGTGACCACCCCGGGGGCGCTGGATCCTACAATGAGCAGTTCTTC. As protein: CATSDHPGGAGSYNEQFF.

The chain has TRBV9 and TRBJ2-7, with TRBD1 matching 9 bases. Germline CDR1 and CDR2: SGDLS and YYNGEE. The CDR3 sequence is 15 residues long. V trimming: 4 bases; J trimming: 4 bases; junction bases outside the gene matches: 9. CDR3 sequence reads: CASSPRQGVGYEQYF. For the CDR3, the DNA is TGTGCCAGCAGCCCGAGACAGGGGGTGGGTTACGAGCAGTACTTC.

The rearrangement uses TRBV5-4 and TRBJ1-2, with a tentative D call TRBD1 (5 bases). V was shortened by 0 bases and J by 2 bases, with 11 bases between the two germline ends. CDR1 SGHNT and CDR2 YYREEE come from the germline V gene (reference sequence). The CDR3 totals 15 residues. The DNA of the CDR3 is TGTGCCAGCAGCTTGGACCAGGGTCCAAACTATGGCTACACCTTC. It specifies CASSLDQGPNYGYTF.

Here the CDR3 DNA reads TGTGCCAGCAGCTTAGGGGGGACTAGCGTATTAACAGATACGCAGTATTTT. Its protein is CASSLGGTSVLTDTQYF. The chain uses TRBV11-2 and TRBJ2-3; TRBD2 matches at 10 bases. CDR3 length: 17 amino acids. The ends lost 1 base at V and 3 bases at J; junction bases unmatched: 7. The V gene's germline CDR1 is SGHAT and CDR2 FQNNGV.

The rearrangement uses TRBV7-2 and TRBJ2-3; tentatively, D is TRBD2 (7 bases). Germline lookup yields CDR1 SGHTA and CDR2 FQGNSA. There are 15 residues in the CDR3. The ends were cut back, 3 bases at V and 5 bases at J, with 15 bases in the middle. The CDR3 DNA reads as TGTGCCAGCAGCTTCAGGAGGGGGGGCTTAGATACGCAGTATTTT. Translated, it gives CASSFRRGGLDTQYF.